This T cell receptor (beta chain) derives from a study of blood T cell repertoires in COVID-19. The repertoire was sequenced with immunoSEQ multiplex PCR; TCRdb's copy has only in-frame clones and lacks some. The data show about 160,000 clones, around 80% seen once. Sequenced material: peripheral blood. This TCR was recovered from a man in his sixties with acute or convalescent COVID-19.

CDR3 bases: TGTGCTAGTGGTCCGGGACAGGCGGACCGAGAGACCCAGTACTTC. Translation: CASGPGQADRETQYF. The chain couples TRBV12-5 to TRBJ2-5, with 8 bases lining up with TRBD1. The V and J ends lost 5 bases and 4 bases, in that order; junction bases with no gene match: 9. Germline-derived CDR1 and CDR2 are LGHNT and FRNRAP. CDR3 size: 15 residues.